Listed below are T cell receptor beta chains from one sample, sequenced in a study of shared clonotypes between healthy human individuals. The assay was immunoSEQ multiplex PCR, and TCRdb's table has in-frame clones only and misses some. The table has roughly 850,000 clones, about 96% seen once; the top ten hold about 0.25%. Sequenced sample: naive CD8+ T cells sorted from blood. All receptors derive from a man aged 25 to 40 in good health. CDR3s include the opening cysteine and the closing phenylalanine or tryptophan. Each record gives: clone size, J gene, V gene, D gene, CDR3 protein, CDR3 DNA. A D gene is named only where the DNA matches it firmly. Clone size, where shown, is once, few, many, or a class for clones that have expanded.

>NA|TRBJ1-2|TRBV6-5|NA
CASSYQGYGYTF
TGTGCCAGCAGTTACCAGGGATATGGCTACACCTTC
>NA|TRBJ2-7|TRBV4-1|TRBD1
CASSPRDSTYEQYF
TGCGCCAGCAGCCCCCGGGACAGCACCTACGAGCAGTACTTC
>NA|TRBJ2-1|TRBV6-6|TRBD2
CASRPLAGESEQFF
TGTGCCAGCAGACCACTAGCGGGAGAGTCTGAGCAGTTCTTC
>NA|TRBJ2-2|TRBV2|NA
CATRERGNTGELFF
TGTGCCACCAGGGAGAGGGGGAACACCGGGGAGCTGTTTTTT
>NA|TRBJ2-7|TRBV6-6|TRBD1
CASSYPGTGGDEQYF
TGTGCCAGCAGTTACCCCGGGACAGGGGGCGACGAGCAGTACTTC
>NA|TRBJ2-5|TRBV11-1|NA
CASSLTPPVYQETQYF
TGTGCCAGCAGCTTAACCCCCCCGGTGTACCAAGAGACCCAGTACTTC
>NA|TRBJ2-1|TRBV9|NA
CASSVDLNSYNEQFF
TGTGCCAGCAGCGTAGACTTGAATTCCTACAATGAACAGTTCTTC
>NA|TRBJ2-3|TRBV7-2|NA
CASSLHRTDTQYF
TGTGCCAGCAGCTTACACCGCACAGATACGCAGTATTTT
>NA|TRBJ2-7|TRBV4-3|TRBD2
CASSQDQLAGGEQYF
TGCGCCAGCAGCCAAGATCAACTAGCGGGAGGCGAGCAGTACTTC
>once|TRBJ1-5|TRBV6-5|NA
CASRFRGSNQPQHF
TGTGCCAGCAGGTTTCGTGGTAGCAATCAGCCCCAGCATTTT
>NA|TRBJ2-5|TRBV4-1|NA
CASSQPQGIGETQYF
TGCGCCAGCAGCCAGCCACAGGGCATAGGGGAGACCCAGTACTTC
>NA|TRBJ2-3|TRBV21-1|NA
CASSKSVAARGVTDTQYF
TGTGCCAGCAGCAAATCGGTAGCCGCTAGGGGGGTGACAGATACGCAGTATTTT
>NA|TRBJ2-1|TRBV27|NA
CASSSRETFYNEQFF
TGTGCCAGCAGTTCCCGTGAGACCTTCTACAATGAGCAGTTCTTC
>NA|TRBJ2-7|TRBV6-1|NA
CASSENRDAGYEQYF
TGTGCCAGCAGTGAAAACAGGGATGCGGGCTACGAGCAGTACTTC
>NA|TRBJ1-4|TRBV7-9|NA
CASSLAQGRELFF
TGTGCCAGCAGCTTAGCCCAGGGTCGGGAACTGTTTTTT
>NA|TRBJ2-7|TRBV5-1|TRBD2
CASSLGQAGAGYEQYF
TGCGCCAGCAGCTTGGGCCAAGCGGGAGCAGGCTACGAGCAGTACTTC
>NA|TRBJ1-4|TRBV28|NA
CASKKGRRNEKLFF
TGTGCCAGCAAGAAGGGGAGACGTAATGAAAAACTGTTTTTT
>NA|TRBJ1-5|TRBV28|NA
CASSLSGVGNQPQHF
TGTGCCAGCAGTTTATCCGGGGTTGGCAATCAGCCCCAGCATTTT
>NA|TRBJ2-3|TRBV4-1|NA
CASSQGRGAASTDTQYF
TGCGCCAGCAGCCAAGGCCGGGGAGCCGCTAGCACAGATACGCAGTATTTT
>once|TRBJ1-4|TRBV4-3|NA
CASSQDQGMREKLFF
TGCGCCAGCAGCCAAGATCAGGGGATGCGTGAAAAACTGTTTTTT
>NA|TRBJ1-1|TRBV11-2|NA
CASSRDATEAFF
TGTGCCAGCAGCCGGGACGCCACTGAAGCTTTCTTT
>NA|TRBJ1-5|TRBV7-2|NA
CASSFWGAQPQHF
TGTGCCAGCAGCTTTTGGGGAGCCCAGCCCCAGCATTTT
>NA|TRBJ2-1|TRBV29-1|TRBD2
CSAFTSGGGYNEQFF
TGCAGCGCCTTTACTAGCGGGGGGGGCTACAATGAGCAGTTCTTC
>NA|TRBJ2-7|TRBV7-6|TRBD2
CASSLYSGLTSGRAGDEQYF
TGTGCCAGCAGCTTATACAGTGGACTAACTAGCGGGAGGGCCGGGGACGAGCAGTACTTC
>NA|TRBJ2-2|TRBV27|NA
CASSPILVTGELFF
TGTGCCAGCAGTCCGATACTAGTAACCGGGGAGCTGTTTTTT
>NA|TRBJ2-7|TRBV29-1|NA
CSVEYGAGSSEQYF
TGCAGCGTTGAGTATGGGGCGGGGAGTAGCGAGCAGTACTTC
>NA|TRBJ2-5|TRBV5-6|NA
CASSRWTSETQYF
TGTGCCAGCAGCCGTTGGACGTCGGAGACCCAGTACTTC
>NA|TRBJ2-5|TRBV29-1|TRBD2
CSVEGLAGVETQYF
TGCAGCGTTGAAGGACTAGCGGGAGTAGAGACCCAGTACTTC
>NA|TRBJ2-1|TRBV29-1|TRBD1
CSAGQGNSYNEQFF
TGCAGCGCCGGACAGGGGAACTCCTACAATGAGCAGTTCTTC
>NA|TRBJ2-7|TRBV28|TRBD1
CASCRRGRGYEQYF
TGTGCCAGCTGCCGCAGGGGGCGCGGCTACGAGCAGTACTTC
>NA|TRBJ2-1|TRBV27|NA
CASSLSGSYPSSYNEQFF
TGTGCCAGCAGTTTGTCCGGGAGCTACCCGAGCTCCTACAATGAGCAGTTCTTC
>NA|TRBJ2-7|TRBV18|TRBD1
CASSPVTGGYSYEQYF
TGTGCCAGCTCACCAGTTACAGGGGGGTACTCCTACGAGCAGTACTTC
>NA|TRBJ2-7|TRBV27|NA
CASSFSGYEQYF
TGTGCCAGCAGTTTTTCGGGCTACGAGCAGTACTTC
>NA|TRBJ2-1|TRBV5-1|NA
CASSADSYNEQFF
TGCGCCAGCAGCGCCGACAGTTACAATGAGCAGTTCTTC
>NA|TRBJ2-7|TRBV6-5|NA
CASSELEGRYEQYF
TGTGCCAGCAGTGAATTGGAGGGCCGCTACGAGCAGTACTTC
>once|TRBJ1-3|TRBV5-4|NA
CASSLEQGGNTIYF
TGTGCCAGCAGCTTAGAACAGGGTGGAAACACCATATATTTT
>NA|TRBJ2-1|TRBV4-1|NA
CASSHSLGAAYNEQFF
TGCGCCAGCAGCCACTCGCTAGGGGCAGCGTACAATGAGCAGTTCTTC
>NA|TRBJ1-2|TRBV28|NA
CASSFGHLSNYGYTF
TGTGCCAGCAGTTTCGGACACCTTTCTAACTATGGCTACACCTTC
>NA|TRBJ1-2|TRBV28|NA
CASLGGYGYTF
TGTGCCAGTCTCGGCGGCTATGGCTACACCTTC
>NA|TRBJ2-3|TRBV29-1|TRBD1
CSVEDNQRQGRRVGQYF
TGCAGCGTTGAAGACAATCAAAGACAGGGACGCCGGGTAGGTCAGTATTTT
>NA|TRBJ2-7|TRBV27|TRBD2
CASSYKGLAETYEQYF
TGTGCCAGCAGTTATAAGGGACTAGCGGAAACCTACGAGCAGTACTTC